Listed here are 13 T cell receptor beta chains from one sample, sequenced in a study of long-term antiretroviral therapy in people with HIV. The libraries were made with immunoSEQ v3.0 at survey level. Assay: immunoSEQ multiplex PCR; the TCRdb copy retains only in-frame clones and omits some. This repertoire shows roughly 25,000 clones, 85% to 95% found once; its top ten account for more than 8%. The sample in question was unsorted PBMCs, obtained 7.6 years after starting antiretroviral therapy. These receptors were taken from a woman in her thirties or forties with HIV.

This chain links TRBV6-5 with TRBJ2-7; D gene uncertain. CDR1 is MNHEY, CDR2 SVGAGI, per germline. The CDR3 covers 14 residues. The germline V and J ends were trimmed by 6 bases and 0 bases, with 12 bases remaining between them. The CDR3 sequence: CASRAWVDSYEQYF. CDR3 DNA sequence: TGTGCCAGCAGGGCGTGGGTTGACTCCTACGAGCAGTACTTC.

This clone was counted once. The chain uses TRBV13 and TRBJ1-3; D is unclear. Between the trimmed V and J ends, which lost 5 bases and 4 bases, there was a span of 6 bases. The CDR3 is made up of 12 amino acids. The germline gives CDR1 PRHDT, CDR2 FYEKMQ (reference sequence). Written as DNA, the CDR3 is TGTGCCAGCAGCCCCCGGGGAAACACCATATATTTT. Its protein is CASSPRGNTIYF.

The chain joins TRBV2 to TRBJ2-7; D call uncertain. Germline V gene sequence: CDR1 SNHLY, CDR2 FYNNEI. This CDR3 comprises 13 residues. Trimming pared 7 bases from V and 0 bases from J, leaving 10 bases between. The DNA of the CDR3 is TGTGCCAGCATCGTCTCTGACTCCTACGAGCAGTACTTC. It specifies CASIVSDSYEQYF.

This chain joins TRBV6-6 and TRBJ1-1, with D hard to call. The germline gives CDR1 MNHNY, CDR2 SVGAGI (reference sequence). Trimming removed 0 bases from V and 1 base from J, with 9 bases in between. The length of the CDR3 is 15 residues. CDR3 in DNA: TGTGCCAGCAGTTACTCGAGGGCAGGGAACACTGAAGCTTTCTTT. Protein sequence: CASSYSRAGNTEAFF.

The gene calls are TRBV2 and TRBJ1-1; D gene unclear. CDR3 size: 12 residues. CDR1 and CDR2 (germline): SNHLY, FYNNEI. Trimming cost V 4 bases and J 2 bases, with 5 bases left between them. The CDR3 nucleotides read TGTGCCAGCAGTGCGGAAAACACTGAAGCTTTCTTT. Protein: CASSAENTEAFF.

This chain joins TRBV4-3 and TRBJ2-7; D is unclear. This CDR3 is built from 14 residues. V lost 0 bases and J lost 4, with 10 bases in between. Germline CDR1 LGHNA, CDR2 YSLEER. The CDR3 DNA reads TGCGCCAGCAGCCAAGACTTTCGGTCTTACGAGCAGTACTTC. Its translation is CASSQDFRSYEQYF.

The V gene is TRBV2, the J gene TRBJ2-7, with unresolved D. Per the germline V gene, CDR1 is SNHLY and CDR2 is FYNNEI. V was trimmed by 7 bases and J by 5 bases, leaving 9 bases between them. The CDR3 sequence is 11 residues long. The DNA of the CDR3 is TGTGCCAGCACGATGAACCACGAGCAGTACTTC. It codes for CASTMNHEQYF. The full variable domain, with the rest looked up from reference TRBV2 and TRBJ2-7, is EPEVTQTPSHQVTQMGQEVILRCVPISNHLYFYWYRQILGQKVEFLVSFYNNEISEKSEIFDDQFSVERPDGSNFTLKIRSTKLEDSAMYFCASTMNHEQYFGPGTRLTVT.

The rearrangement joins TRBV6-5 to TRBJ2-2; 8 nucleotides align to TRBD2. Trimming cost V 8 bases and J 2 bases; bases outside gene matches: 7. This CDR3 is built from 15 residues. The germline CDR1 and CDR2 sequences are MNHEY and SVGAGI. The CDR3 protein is CASRGGGVNTGELFF. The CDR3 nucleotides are TGTGCCAGCCGGGGGGGTGGGGTAAACACCGGGGAGCTGTTTTTT.

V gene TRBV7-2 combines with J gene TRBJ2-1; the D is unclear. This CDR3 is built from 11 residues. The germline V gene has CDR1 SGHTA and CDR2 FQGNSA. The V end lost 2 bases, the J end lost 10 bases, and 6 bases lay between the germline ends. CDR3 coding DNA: TGTGCCAGCAGCTTAACCGAAGAGCAGTTCTTC. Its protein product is CASSLTEEQFF.

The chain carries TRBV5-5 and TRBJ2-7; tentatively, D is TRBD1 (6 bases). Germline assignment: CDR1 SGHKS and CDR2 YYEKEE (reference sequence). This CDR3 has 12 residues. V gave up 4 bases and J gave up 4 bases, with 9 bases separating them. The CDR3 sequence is CASSLGQYEQYF. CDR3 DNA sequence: TGTGCCAGCAGCCTAGGACAGTACGAGCAGTACTTC.

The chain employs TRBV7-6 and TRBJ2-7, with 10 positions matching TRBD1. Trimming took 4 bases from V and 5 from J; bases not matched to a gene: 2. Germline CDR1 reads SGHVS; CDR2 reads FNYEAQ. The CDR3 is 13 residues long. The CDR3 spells CASSSGTGDEQYF. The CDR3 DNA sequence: TGTGCCAGCAGCTCCGGGACAGGGGACGAGCAGTACTTC.

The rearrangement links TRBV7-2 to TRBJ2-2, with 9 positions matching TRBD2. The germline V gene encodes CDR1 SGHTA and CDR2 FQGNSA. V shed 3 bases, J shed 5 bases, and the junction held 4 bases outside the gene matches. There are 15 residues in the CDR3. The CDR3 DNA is TGTGCCAGCAGCTTCAGCGGGGGGCAGACCGGGGAGCTGTTTTTT. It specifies CASSFSGGQTGELFF.

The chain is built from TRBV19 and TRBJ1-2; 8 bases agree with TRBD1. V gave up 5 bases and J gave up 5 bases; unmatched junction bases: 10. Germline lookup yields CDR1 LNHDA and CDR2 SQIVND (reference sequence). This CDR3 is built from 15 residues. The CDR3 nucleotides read TGTGCCAGTAGTGTTAACAGGGGGGACTTATATGGCTACACCTTC. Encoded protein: CASSVNRGDLYGYTF.